Sequencing of this T cell receptor beta chain was carried out in a study of blood T cell repertoires in COVID-19. Assay used: immunoSEQ multiplex PCR; TCRdb lists only in-frame clones, some missing. The table shows about 140,000 clones, with about 90% occurring only once. Those enrolled, adults aged about 18 to 89 years, came from fewer than 25 US areas. Sequencing was done on a sample of PBMCs or T cells enriched from blood (not recorded which). The clonotype comes from a man in his sixties who had recovered from COVID-19.

The CDR3 sequence is CASSPSGGPRSGNTIYF. CDR3 sequence (DNA): TGTGCCAGCAGCCCTAGCGGGGGGCCTCGCTCTGGAAACACCATATATTTT. J is TRBJ1-3 and V is TRBV9; weak D call: TRBD1 (6 bases). V lost 4 bases and J lost 0, with 17 bases in between. Germline lookup yields CDR1 SGDLS and CDR2 YYNGEE. The CDR3 spans 17 residues.